The present entry profiles one TCR beta chain with its context. This entry comes from a study of blood T cell repertoires in COVID-19. Looking at the study overall: Both acute and convalescent COVID-19 samples were obtained from the United States, Italy and Spain. Sources were T cells, B-cell-depleted T cells, or PBMCs; the material itself was cDNA or gDNA.

In the authors' methods: Researchers report that nucleated cell counts were estimated from reference gene primer amplification. Assay: immunoSEQ multiplex PCR; the TCRdb copy retains only in-frame clones and omits some. V and J calls and clone size come straight from that table; D and trimming were deduced from the DNA. The sample includes 200,000 to 300,000 clones, around nine tenths of them seen just once. Sequencing input: peripheral blood. The receptor was isolated from a middle-aged woman who had recovered from COVID-19.

The CDR3 sequence is CASTIEGAPNTEAFF. The CDR3 bases are TGTGCCAGTACCATCGAGGGGGCCCCGAACACTGAAGCTTTCTTT. The chain combines TRBV19 with TRBJ1-1, with 7 bases that match TRBD1. CDR1 is LNHDA and CDR2 is SQIVND in the germline V gene (reference sequence). V dropped 7 bases and J dropped 1; count of bases not matched to a gene: 9. The CDR3 spans 15 residues.